A selection of T cell receptor beta chains follows, all from one sample in a study of T cell responses to AZD1222 COVID-19 vaccine. The protocol was immunoSEQ multiplex PCR, while the TCRdb copy is restricted to in-frame clones and leaves out a portion. Of approximately 70,000 clones listed, around 89% were seen once; the top ten hold 4.5% to 5%. This specimen consisted of peripheral blood, obtained 28 days after the second dose of the MenACWY control vaccine. Source of these receptors: an adult who received the MenACWY meningococcal vaccine as a control. CDR3s leave out the opening cysteine and the closing phenylalanine or tryptophan. D genes are given only for firm matches.

D,J,V,CDR3
TRBD1,TRBJ2-7,TRBV30,AWGQGSYEQY
NA,TRBJ2-2,TRBV5-1,ASSLDGRLELF
NA,TRBJ2-2,TRBV6-2/TRBV6-3,ASSKSAPIPTGELF
TRBD2,TRBJ2-1,TRBV5-8,ASSFRTSGAYNEQF
TRBD2,TRBJ2-7,TRBV6-2/TRBV6-3,ASSPSGSSYEQY
NA,TRBJ1-3,TRBV5-6,ASSVVGIRNTIY
NA,TRBJ2-7,TRBV10-3,AISKSGYEQY
NA,TRBJ2-7,TRBV19,ASAAGAEQY
NA,TRBJ2-3,TRBV7-9,ASSPNMVGGATDTQY
TRBD1,TRBJ2-7,TRBV5-5,ASSPRTGTPGEQY
NA,TRBJ1-3,TRBV3-1/TRBV3-2,ASSQEAGNTIY
NA,TRBJ2-7,TRBV30,AWSVQGSSGEQY
TRBD1,TRBJ1-2,TRBV30,AWTLTTGAYGYT
TRBD2,TRBJ2-3,TRBV15,ATSRDLGLAGGGGDTQY
TRBD2,TRBJ2-7,TRBV6-2/TRBV6-3,ASSIAGGLSYEQY
TRBD1,TRBJ2-2,TRBV2,ASDETGLGELF
TRBD1,TRBJ1-2,TRBV6-5,ASSRTGKGYT
NA,TRBJ2-7,TRBV21-1,ASSSQDGSYEQY
NA,TRBJ1-4,TRBV5-5,ASSLSGGDEILF
NA,TRBJ2-2,TRBV7-2,ASSRGADNTGELF
NA,TRBJ2-5,TRBV6-5,ASSSDLGETQY
TRBD1,TRBJ2-3,TRBV4-3,ASSPGTGTDTQY
NA,TRBJ1-6,TRBV7-2,ASSSRGGDSPLH
TRBD1,TRBJ1-5,TRBV15,ATSRDSNTGTGNQPQH
TRBD1,TRBJ2-4,TRBV18,ASSPDRAGAKNIQY
NA,TRBJ1-1,TRBV24-1,ATSDPAEDSEAF
NA,TRBJ1-2,TRBV30,AWSGVNYGYT
NA,TRBJ2-7,TRBV7-2,ASSPSLGRSSYEQY
NA,TRBJ2-5,TRBV7-2,ASSLDGETQY
NA,TRBJ1-5,TRBV4-1,ASSPPLMGEGNHQPQH
NA,TRBJ1-3,TRBV7-9,ASSPRSVGPGNTIY
NA,TRBJ2-1,TRBV2,ASSEILSYNEQF
NA,TRBJ2-7,TRBV25-1,ASSIATYEQY
NA,TRBJ2-7,TRBV5-6,ASSFWTEYEQY
NA,TRBJ1-2,TRBV6-5,ASSYSGTPANYGYT
NA,TRBJ1-1,TRBV20-1,SASPAYEAF
TRBD1,TRBJ2-7,TRBV10-3,AISEFGQATEQY
NA,TRBJ1-5,TRBV6-5,ASSFEGGISNQPQH
NA,TRBJ2-7,TRBV7-2,ASSWSSGSPSYEQY
NA,TRBJ2-7,TRBV6-5,ASSFRPTRDRHEQY
NA,TRBJ2-7,TRBV3-1/TRBV3-2,ASSRRGENYEQY
NA,TRBJ2-7,TRBV7-2,ASSLGPSYEQY
NA,TRBJ2-2,TRBV3-1/TRBV3-2,ASSQATRGLNTGELF
NA,TRBJ2-1,TRBV6-5,ASRSGTSPVHEQF
TRBD1,TRBJ2-5,TRBV6-4,ASSTADRDQETQY
NA,TRBJ2-2,TRBV6-5,ASSPRAGELF
NA,TRBJ2-5,TRBV12-3/TRBV12-4,ASAGQRQETQY
NA,TRBJ1-6,TRBV12-3/TRBV12-4,ASSLDGDSPLH
NA,TRBJ1-3,TRBV2,ASSPRPRRGSSGNTIY
NA,TRBJ1-1,TRBV28,ASSLSVGGTEAF
NA,TRBJ2-7,TRBV5-1,ASSRSGELRFYEQY
NA,TRBJ1-5,TRBV5-4,ASSFLSGRDVLNQPQH